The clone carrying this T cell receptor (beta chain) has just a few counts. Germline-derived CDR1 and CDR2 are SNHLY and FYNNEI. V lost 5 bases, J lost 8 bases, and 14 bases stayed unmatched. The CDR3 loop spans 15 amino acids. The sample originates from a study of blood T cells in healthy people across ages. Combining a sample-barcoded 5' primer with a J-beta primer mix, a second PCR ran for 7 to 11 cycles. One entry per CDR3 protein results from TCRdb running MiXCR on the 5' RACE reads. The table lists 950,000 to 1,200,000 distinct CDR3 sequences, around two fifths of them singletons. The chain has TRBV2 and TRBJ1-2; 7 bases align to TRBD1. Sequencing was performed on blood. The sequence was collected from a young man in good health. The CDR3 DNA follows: TGTGCCAGCAGTTGGGGGACGACAGGGTTCGGCGGCTACACCTTC. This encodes CASSWGTTGFGGYTF.